The T cell receptor beta chain described here comes from a study of tumor-infiltrating lymphocytes in primary liver carcinoma. Overall study: Productive TCRbeta reads per sample were roughly 3.5 to 8 million, not differing by tissue.

Starting from 500 ng of total RNA, TCR beta cDNA was produced with a primer in the constant region. ARM-PCR was slightly modified, and three nested multiplex PCR rounds with it gave rise to the TCR beta libraries. TRBV1-TRBV30 forward primers paired with a C-beta reverse primer were used in the first two PCR rounds, which ran 9 to 10 cycles each. Each CDR3 protein is one row after TCRdb ran MiXCR on the multiplex PCR reads. The sample carries 190,000 or so distinct CDR3 sequences, approximately 64% recorded once. It was unsorted whole blood that yielded blood RNA, and germline DNA was also extracted. Study results and caveats: In tumor-adjacent and tumor-blood pairs, overlap was lower than in tumor region pairs. Left bulk and unsorted, the samples did not allow CD4+ and CD8+ repertoires to be compared. Tumors had a top-250-clone fraction that was significantly higher than blood (p = 0.039).

Details on this clonotype: Its target is not known. Since a much larger clone is just one base distant, this may be a read error.

This CDR3 region has 13 residues. The sequence came from a woman aged 60-75 years with primary liver carcinoma and hepatitis B virus infection. The chain carries TRBV12-3 or TRBV12-4 and TRBJ1-1, with 8 bases fitting TRBD1. Specimen: peripheral blood. CDR3 coding DNA: TGTGCCAGCAGTTGGGACAGGAACACTGAAGTTTTCTTT. Translation: CASSWDRNTEVFF.